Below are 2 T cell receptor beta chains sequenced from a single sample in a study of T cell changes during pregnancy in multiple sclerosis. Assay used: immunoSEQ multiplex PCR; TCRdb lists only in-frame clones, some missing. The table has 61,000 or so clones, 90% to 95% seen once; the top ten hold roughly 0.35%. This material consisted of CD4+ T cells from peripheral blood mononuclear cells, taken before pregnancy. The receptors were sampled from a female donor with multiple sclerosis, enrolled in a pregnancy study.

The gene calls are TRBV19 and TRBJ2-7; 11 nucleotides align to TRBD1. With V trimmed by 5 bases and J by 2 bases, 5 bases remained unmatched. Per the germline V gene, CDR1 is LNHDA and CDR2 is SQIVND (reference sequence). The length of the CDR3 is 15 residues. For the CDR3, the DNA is TGTGCCAGTAGTCAACCGGGACAGGGGGCCTACGAGCAGTACTTC. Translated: CASSQPGQGAYEQYF.

For the CDR3, the DNA is TGTGCCAGCAGCTTAGTGTTGGGGGCTGGTGAAGCTTTCTTT. It specifies CASSLVLGAGEAFF. V usage is TRBV11-3 and J usage is TRBJ1-1, with D maybe TRBD1 (6 bases). There are 14 residues in the CDR3. Per germline, CDR1 SGHNT and CDR2 YENEEA. V dropped 1 base and J dropped 7 bases, with 13 bases sitting between them.